This paragraph covers one TCR beta chain sequence. Only in-frame clones appear in the TCRdb table, and some are missing; sequencing was by immunoSEQ multiplex PCR. The sample holds tens of thousands of clones, around 93% seen once. The data were taken from a study of control samples from healthy donors and cancer patients. The CDR3 contains 15 residues. Losses at the gene ends were 6 bases for V and 5 bases for J; bases not matched to a gene: 10. CDR1 is MNHEY and CDR2 is SMNVEV in the germline V gene (reference sequence). V is TRBV27 and J is TRBJ1-5; TRBD1 aligns across 7 bases. This sequence was found in a woman in her forties with head and neck cancer. The source material was PBMCs. The CDR3 DNA sequence: TGTGCCAGCAGCCCTTTTGACAGGGCCCATCAGCCCCAGCATTTT. Protein sequence: CASSPFDRAHQPQHF.